A selection of T cell receptor beta chains follows, all from one sample in a study of cytomegalovirus exposure and HLA in healthy donors. Method: immunoSEQ multiplex PCR; TCRdb's copy keeps in-frame clones and lacks some. The profile shows 150,000 to 250,000 clones, about 80% of them singletons. The specimen sequenced was PBMCs. Every receptor here comes from a man between 25 and 39 years old in good health and CMV-seronegative. Both conserved end residues are part of each CDR3. Each record gives: V gene, J gene, CDR3 protein.

V gene: TRBV4-2; J gene: TRBJ1-2; CDR3 protein: CASSPGVGQTNYGYTF
V gene: TRBV7-2; J gene: TRBJ2-7; CDR3 protein: CASSPGTSKRYYEQYF
V gene: TRBV19; J gene: TRBJ1-1; CDR3 protein: CASNPTGLTEAFF
V gene: TRBV7-9; J gene: TRBJ2-1; CDR3 protein: CASSQRVSSYNEQFF
V gene: TRBV7-9; J gene: TRBJ1-4; CDR3 protein: CASSSGTALLNEKLFF
V gene: TRBV7-3; J gene: TRBJ2-7; CDR3 protein: CASSPRAGSDEQYF
V gene: TRBV19; J gene: -; CDR3 protein: CASSIRESYEQYF
V gene: TRBV10-1; J gene: TRBJ2-1; CDR3 protein: CASSERQVGSEQFF
V gene: TRBV5-1; J gene: TRBJ2-7; CDR3 protein: CASSQGTGGVYEQYF
V gene: TRBV7-2; J gene: TRBJ1-6; CDR3 protein: CASSLAQGPNSPLHF
V gene: TRBV7-9; J gene: TRBJ1-4; CDR3 protein: CASSLELRINEKLFF
V gene: TRBV14; J gene: TRBJ2-7; CDR3 protein: CASSRGTRGNYEQYF
V gene: TRBV28; J gene: TRBJ1-2; CDR3 protein: CASSWGPKTGNYGYTF
V gene: TRBV10-3; J gene: TRBJ1-2; CDR3 protein: CAISGRQGSYGYTF
V gene: TRBV5-1; J gene: TRBJ2-5; CDR3 protein: CASSFTGIQETQYF
V gene: TRBV5-1; J gene: TRBJ2-2; CDR3 protein: CASRQGGFTGELFF
V gene: TRBV14; J gene: TRBJ2-7; CDR3 protein: CASSPHRAGPTSYEQYF
V gene: TRBV5-1; J gene: TRBJ2-3; CDR3 protein: CASSLASADTQYF
V gene: TRBV6-4; J gene: TRBJ1-1; CDR3 protein: CASSREPGAEAFF
V gene: TRBV7-7; J gene: TRBJ2-2; CDR3 protein: CASSPGQGAGELFF
V gene: TRBV7-2; J gene: TRBJ2-5; CDR3 protein: CASSWGTSGRASKETQYF
V gene: TRBV2; J gene: TRBJ2-3; CDR3 protein: CAKRLADTDTQYF
V gene: TRBV11-3; J gene: TRBJ2-7; CDR3 protein: CASSLDPTGTGDEQYF
V gene: TRBV4-1; J gene: TRBJ2-4; CDR3 protein: CASSQEPVMTGSIKNIQYF
V gene: TRBV5-1; J gene: TRBJ2-5; CDR3 protein: CASSLQGWGGSGETQYF
V gene: TRBV7-6; J gene: TRBJ1-3; CDR3 protein: CASSLAGTGSGNTIYF
V gene: TRBV5-1; J gene: TRBJ2-7; CDR3 protein: CASKLTSGDYEQYF
V gene: TRBV4-1; J gene: TRBJ1-2; CDR3 protein: CASSQVVGNRGNYGYTF
V gene: TRBV19; J gene: TRBJ1-4; CDR3 protein: CASSIGRAEKLFF
V gene: TRBV5-4; J gene: TRBJ1-2; CDR3 protein: CASSGTNSPYGYTF
V gene: TRBV4-2; J gene: TRBJ2-7; CDR3 protein: CASSRGLAGVSEQYF
V gene: TRBV19; J gene: TRBJ1-3; CDR3 protein: CASTRGGSGNTIYF
V gene: TRBV30; J gene: TRBJ1-6; CDR3 protein: CAWSAGQASSYNSPLHF
V gene: TRBV2; J gene: TRBJ1-6; CDR3 protein: CASHNAGTVLGSYNSPLHF
V gene: TRBV6-1; J gene: TRBJ2-1; CDR3 protein: CASSATSGGPVYEQFF
V gene: TRBV10-1; J gene: TRBJ1-2; CDR3 protein: CASSSRKRQGADYGYTF
V gene: TRBV7-7; J gene: TRBJ2-3; CDR3 protein: CASSLDFQGTGNTDTQYF
V gene: TRBV5-1; J gene: TRBJ2-3; CDR3 protein: CASSSGDLGADTQYF
V gene: TRBV7-9; J gene: TRBJ2-1; CDR3 protein: CANTEVGLAGGPYNEQFF
V gene: TRBV28; J gene: TRBJ2-7; CDR3 protein: CASTELIGTGSYEQYF
V gene: TRBV19; J gene: TRBJ1-5; CDR3 protein: CASRPRQGRNQPQHF
V gene: TRBV7-6; J gene: TRBJ1-6; CDR3 protein: CASSLGAGTGGGEPLHF
V gene: TRBV19; J gene: TRBJ1-5; CDR3 protein: CASSRDREYQPQHF
V gene: TRBV9; J gene: TRBJ2-3; CDR3 protein: CASSGGEATQYF
V gene: TRBV5-1; J gene: TRBJ2-7; CDR3 protein: CASSSSGLAGGAYEQYF
V gene: TRBV13; J gene: TRBJ2-5; CDR3 protein: CASSSPGLAEQETQYF